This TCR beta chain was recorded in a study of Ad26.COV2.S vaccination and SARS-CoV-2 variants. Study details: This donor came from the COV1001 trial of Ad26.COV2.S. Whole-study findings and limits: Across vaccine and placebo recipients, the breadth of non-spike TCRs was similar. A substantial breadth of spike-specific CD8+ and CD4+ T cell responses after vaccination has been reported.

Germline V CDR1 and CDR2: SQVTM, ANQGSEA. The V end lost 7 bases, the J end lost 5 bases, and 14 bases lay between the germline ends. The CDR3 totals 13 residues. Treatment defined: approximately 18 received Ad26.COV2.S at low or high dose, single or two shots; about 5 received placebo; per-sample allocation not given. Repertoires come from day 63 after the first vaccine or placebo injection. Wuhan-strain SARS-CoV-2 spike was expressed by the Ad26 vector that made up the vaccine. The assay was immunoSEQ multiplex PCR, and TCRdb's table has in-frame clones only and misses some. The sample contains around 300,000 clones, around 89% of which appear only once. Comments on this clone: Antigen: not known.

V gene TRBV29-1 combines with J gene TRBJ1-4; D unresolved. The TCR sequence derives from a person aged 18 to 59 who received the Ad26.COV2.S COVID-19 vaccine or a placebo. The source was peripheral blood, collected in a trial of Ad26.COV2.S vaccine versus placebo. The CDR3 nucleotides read TGCAGCGCCCCGGGGTTCGCGAATGAAAAACTGTTTTTT. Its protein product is CSAPGFANEKLFF.